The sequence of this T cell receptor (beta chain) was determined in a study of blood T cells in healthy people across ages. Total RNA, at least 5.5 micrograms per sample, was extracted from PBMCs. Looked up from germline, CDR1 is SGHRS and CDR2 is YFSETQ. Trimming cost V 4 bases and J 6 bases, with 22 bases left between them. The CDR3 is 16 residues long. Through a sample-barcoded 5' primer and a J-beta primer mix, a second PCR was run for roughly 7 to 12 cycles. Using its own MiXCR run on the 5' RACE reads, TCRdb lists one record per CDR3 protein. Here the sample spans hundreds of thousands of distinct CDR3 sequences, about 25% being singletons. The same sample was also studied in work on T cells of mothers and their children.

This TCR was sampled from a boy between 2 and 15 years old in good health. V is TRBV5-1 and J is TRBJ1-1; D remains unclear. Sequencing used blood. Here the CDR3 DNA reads TGCGCCAGCAGCGTAGACCTAAATACGGTTTACGCTGAAGCTTTCTTT. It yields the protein CASSVDLNTVYAEAFF.